This record covers a single T cell receptor (beta chain). Those who participated ranged in age from 18 to 89 years and resided in approximately 26 US areas. The data derive from a study of blood T cell repertoires in COVID-19. This table comes from immunoSEQ multiplex PCR, and its TCRdb copy is limited to in-frame clones, with some not included. The sample lists approximately 150,000 clones; roughly 80% were seen once. This receptor was obtained from a middle-aged woman with acute COVID-19. The sample comprised PBMCs or T cells enriched from blood (not recorded which).

CDR3 in amino acids: CASSVLTGNTGELFF. The CDR3, as DNA: TGTGCCAGCAGCGTACTGACAGGGAACACCGGGGAGCTGTTTTTT. This chain connects TRBV9 to TRBJ2-2; perhaps TRBD1 as D (6 bases). Germline values: CDR1 SGDLS, CDR2 YYNGEE. This CDR3 comprises 15 residues. V lost 1 base and J lost 1, with 8 bases in between.